This TCR beta chain was identified in a study of OX40 agonist ivuxolimab in advanced cancers. Overall study context: Patients were 82.7% male with ages about 23 to 90, mean approximately 58. Study-wide results and limits: Among some nonresponders, normalized T-cell clonal expansion was also low. On average, CD8+ T cells showed a greater number of expanded clones than CD4+. The specificity for antigen of the expanded peripheral T cells was not determined.

Repertoires were generated with immunoSEQ multiplex PCR, while TCRdb's copy carries only in-frame clones and drops some. The data hold roughly 77,000 clones, with 85% observed a single time. This clone was counted once. Its antigen is not known. Other DNA sequences in the same sample also yield this CDR3. The CDR3 runs 12 residues. CDR1 SNHLY and CDR2 FYNNEI come from the germline V gene. Trimming shortened V by 4 bases and J by 3 bases, and 7 bases separated the two germline ends. The receptor comes from an adult with an advanced solid tumor such as melanoma, head and neck, liver or kidney cancer. The chain links TRBV2 to TRBJ2-7; the D gene is possibly TRBD1 (5 bases). Here the sequenced sample was CD4+ or CD8+ T cells sorted from blood, taken in a trial of the OX40 agonist ivuxolimab. The CDR3 DNA sequence: TGTGCCAGCAGTGTCAGGGACTACGAGCAGTACTTC. Translated: CASSVRDYEQYF.